The present TCR beta chain was sequenced within a study of cytomegalovirus exposure and HLA in healthy donors. About the research overall: Within the Caucasian-associated ancestry cluster were around 81% of the 300 to 450 genotyped donors. The study's findings and limits: TCR beta sequences reportedly predicted most subjects' HLA-A and HLA-B alleles accurately. With further analysis later on, most CMV-associated TCR beta chains appeared HLA-restricted. In an earlier analysis, in about 530 donors, most V segments appeared productive either ~90% or ~30% of the time.

Losses at the gene ends were 6 bases for V and 6 bases for J; bases not matched to a gene: 18. In germline, CDR1 is MNHEY, CDR2 SMNVEV (reference sequence). This CDR3 is built from 20 residues. Use of 60 Vbeta and 13 Jbeta primers characterized the PCR. Clones were read by immunoSEQ multiplex PCR, and TCRdb kept only the in-frame ones, dropping some. The data contain about 190,000 clones, around three quarters of them singletons. As for this clone: Its antigen is unknown.

The sequence came from a woman in her 30s in good health and CMV-seronegative. Input material: PBMCs. V usage is TRBV27 and J usage is TRBJ2-1; 15 bases fit TRBD2. The CDR3 coding sequence is TGTGCCAGCAGGTTCAGGGGGATTTCAAGGGGACTAGCGGGAGGCAATGAGCAGTTCTTC. Residues: CASRFRGISRGLAGGNEQFF.